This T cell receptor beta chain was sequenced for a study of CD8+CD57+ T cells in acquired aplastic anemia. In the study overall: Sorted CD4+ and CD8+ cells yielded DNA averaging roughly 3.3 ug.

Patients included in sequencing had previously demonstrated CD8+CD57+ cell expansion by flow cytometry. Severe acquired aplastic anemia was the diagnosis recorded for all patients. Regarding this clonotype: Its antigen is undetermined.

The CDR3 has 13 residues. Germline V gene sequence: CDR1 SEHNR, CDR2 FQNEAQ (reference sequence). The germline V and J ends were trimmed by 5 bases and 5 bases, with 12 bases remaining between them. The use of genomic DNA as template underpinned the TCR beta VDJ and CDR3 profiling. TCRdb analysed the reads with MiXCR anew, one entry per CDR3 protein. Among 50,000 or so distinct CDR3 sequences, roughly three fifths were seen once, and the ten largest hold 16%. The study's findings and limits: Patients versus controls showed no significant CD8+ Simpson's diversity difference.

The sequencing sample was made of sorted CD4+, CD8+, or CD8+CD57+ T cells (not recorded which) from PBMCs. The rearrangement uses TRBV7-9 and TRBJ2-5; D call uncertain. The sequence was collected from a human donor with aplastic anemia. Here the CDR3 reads CASSVLRGETQYF. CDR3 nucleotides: TGTGCCAGCAGCGTACTCCGTGGGGAGACCCAGTACTTC.